The clone carrying this T cell receptor (beta chain) was seen a single time. Other nucleotide sequences in the sample specify the same CDR3. These data are taken from a study of blood T cell repertoires in COVID-19. Background on the study: Samples of COVID-19 (acute and convalescent) were obtained from the United States, Italy and Spain.

The age range of participants was 18 to 89 years, with residence in roughly 25 US areas. Germline V gives CDR1 SGHDT, CDR2 YYEEEE. This CDR3 region has 14 residues. With 3 bases clipped from V and 7 bases from J, the junction kept 5 bases outside the gene matches. This table comes from immunoSEQ multiplex PCR, and its TCRdb copy is limited to in-frame clones, with some not included. Here the sample spans roughly 240,000 clones, approximately 85% being singletons. Sequencing was performed on PBMCs or T cells enriched from blood (not recorded which). The chain employs TRBV5-6 and TRBJ1-5; 9 bases align to TRBD1. This sequence was found in a woman aged 50 to 65 with acute COVID-19. The chain's CDR3 is CASSWGQGGQPQHF. As DNA, the CDR3 is TGTGCCAGCAGCTGGGGACAGGGCGGCCAGCCCCAGCATTTT. Using reference TRBV5-6 and TRBJ1-5 for the parts outside the CDR3, the full variable domain is DAGVTQSPTHLIKTRGQQVTLRCSPKSGHDTVSWYQQALGQGPQFIFQYYEEEERQRGNFPDRFSGHQFPNYSSELNVNALLLGDSALYLCASSWGQGGQPQHFGDGTRLSIL.